The 10 T cell receptor beta chains given below trace back to one sample, sequenced in a study of T-cell memory formation after mild COVID-19. TCRdb re-analysed the 5' RACE reads in MiXCR, keeping a single row per CDR3 protein. The data hold about 350,000 distinct CDR3 sequences, with approximately 14% observed a single time. The sequenced sample consisted of PBMCs or a T cell subset sorted from them (not recorded which). Receptors originate from a man aged 18-30 years who had mild COVID-19 (a few samples of this study predate the infection). Cell type and time point are not known.

The chain links TRBV18 to TRBJ1-6; D is unresolved. The CDR3 is 15 amino acids. Germline CDR1 reads KGHSH; CDR2 reads LQKENI. Trimming took off 6 bases at V and 1 base at J, with 10 bases between the two ends. The CDR3 region is CASSDTTSYNSPLHF. The CDR3 DNA follows: TGTGCCAGCTCTGACACGACGTCCTATAATTCACCCCTCCACTTT.

This clonotype was found a few times. The V gene is TRBV4-1, the J gene TRBJ1-5; D gene ambiguous. V lost 0 bases and J 7 bases, leaving 13 bases between the germline ends. The CDR3 has 15 amino acids. Germline CDR1 is MGHRA and CDR2 is YSYEKL. The CDR3 coding sequence is TGCGCCAGCAGCCAAGACCAATCGGGCTACCAGCCCCAGCATTTT. This gives the protein CASSQDQSGYQPQHF.

This clonotype was counted many times. This sequence joins TRBV6-2 or TRBV6-3 and TRBJ2-2, with a tentative D call TRBD2 (5 bases). CDR1 is MNHEY, CDR2 SVGEGT, per germline. Trimming removed 0 bases from V and 5 bases from J, with 7 bases in between. This CDR3 is built from 14 residues. The CDR3, as DNA: TGTGCCAGCAGTTACTCGCTAGCAACCGGGGAGCTGTTTTTT. Protein: CASSYSLATGELFF.

This clonotype was seen more than once but under ten times. This rearrangement joins TRBV5-1 to TRBJ2-1; 9 bases are shared with TRBD1. V lost 7 bases, J lost 8 bases, and 13 bases stayed unmatched. The CDR3 is 15 amino acids. Germline V lookup: CDR1 SGHRS, CDR2 YFSETQ. CDR3 sequence reads: CASYYRDRAFDEQFF. The CDR3 DNA reads TGCGCCAGCTACTACCGGGACAGGGCATTCGATGAGCAGTTCTTC. Filled out from reference TRBV5-1 and TRBJ2-1, the complete variable domain reads KAGVTQTPRYLIKTRGQQVTLSCSPISGHRSVSWYQQTPGQGLQFLFEYFSETQRNKGNFPGRFSGRQFSNSRSEMNVSTLELGDSALYLCASYYRDRAFDEQFFGPGTRLTVL.

The genes are TRBV11-3 and TRBJ1-1, with a possible D match to TRBD1 (6 bases). Germline CDR1 and CDR2: SGHNT and YENEEA. The V and J ends lost 4 bases and 5 bases respectively, with 11 bases between them. The CDR3 has 13 amino acids. In DNA form, the CDR3 reads TGTGCCAGCAGCTCCAATACAGGGACTGAAGCTTTCTTT. Translated, it gives CASSSNTGTEAFF.

In its sample, this clonotype was seen once. The V call is TRBV27, the J call TRBJ1-5; 11 bases fit TRBD1. J lost 4 bases, V lost 5 bases, and 7 bases had no gene match. The germline gives CDR1 MNHEY, CDR2 SMNVEV (reference sequence). This CDR3 comprises 16 residues. The CDR3 sequence is CASSDLGTGGNQPQHF. The DNA of the CDR3 is TGTGCCAGCAGTGACCTGGGGACAGGGGGTAATCAGCCCCAGCATTTT.

This clonotype was counted between two and nine times. The chain combines TRBV6-5 with TRBJ1-6; D unresolved. CDR1 is MNHEY, CDR2 SVGAGI, per germline. This CDR3 has 14 residues. V shed 2 bases and J shed 7 bases, with 9 bases lying between them. CDR3 sequence reads: CASSYGDLNSPLHF. The CDR3 DNA is TGTGCCAGCAGTTACGGGGATCTGAATTCACCCCTCCACTTT.

The J gene is TRBJ2-5, the V gene TRBV7-9; TRBD2 might be the D (5 bases). This CDR3 is 14 amino acids long. Per the germline V gene, CDR1 is SEHNR and CDR2 is FQNEAQ (reference sequence). V was cut by 0 bases and J by 10 bases, with 15 bases left in between. This chain's CDR3 is CASSLASDLAGQYF. The CDR3 nucleotides read TGTGCCAGCAGCTTAGCGTCCGACCTGGCGGGCCAGTACTTC.

This clonotype came up many times. At one boundary the junction diverges from the germline segment, which might be a read error. The chain carries TRBV7-9 and TRBJ2-1; either TRBD1 or TRBD2 may supply D (5 bases each). Germline assignment: CDR1 SEHNR and CDR2 FQNEAQ (reference sequence). The CDR3 is 11 amino acids. CDR3 in DNA: TGTGCCAGCGCGGAGAGGGGACCGGCGGTCTTC. This encodes CASAERGPAVF.

The V and J genes are TRBV7-9 and TRBJ1-1; D gene uncertain. The germline V gene has CDR1 SEHNR and CDR2 FQNEAQ (reference sequence). This CDR3 contains 13 residues. V was pared by 6 bases and J by 2 bases, with 10 bases between. The CDR3 DNA is TGTGCCAGCAGGGCAAACAGAAACACTGAAGCTTTCTTT. This sequence encodes CASRANRNTEAFF.